This TCR beta chain is from a study of T cell responses to AZD1222 COVID-19 vaccine. On this clone itself: The antigen is not known.

Germline values: CDR1 MNHEY, CDR2 SVGAGI. The CDR3 runs to 14 residues. After removal of 2 bases from V and 5 bases from J, the junction contained 2 bases not matched to a gene. Whole-study results and caveats: White British ancestry dominated among donors, who included more females, and clonal diversity was possibly underestimated. Sampling that yielded the repertoires occurred only after the peak T cell response. With two AZD1222 doses given, Spike-specific TCR breadth and depth both rose. In the spike-specific TCR repertoire, nearly half reportedly target unmutated variant regions.

Using immunoSEQ multiplex PCR, the repertoire was profiled, and TCRdb retains in-frame clones only, with some absent. The sample lists 140,000 or so clones; about 89% were seen once. V usage is TRBV6-5 and J usage is TRBJ1-1, with 10 positions matching TRBD1. Here the sequenced sample was peripheral blood, taken 28 days after the second dose of the MenACWY control vaccine. The source of this sequence is an adult who received the MenACWY meningococcal vaccine as a control. The CDR3 sequence: CASSYAGQGTEAFF. The CDR3 bases are TGTGCCAGCAGTTACGCGGGACAGGGGACTGAAGCTTTCTTT.